In this sample, the clone carrying this T cell receptor beta chain turned up a few times. These data belong to a study of blood T cells in healthy people across ages. Trimming removed 6 bases from V and 7 bases from J; junction bases left unmatched: 15. CDR1 and CDR2 from the germline V gene are LNHDA and SQIVND (reference sequence). The CDR3 is 17 residues long. Through a sample-barcoded 5' primer and a J-beta primer mix, a second PCR was run for roughly 7 to 11 cycles. TCRdb used MiXCR to reprocess the 5' RACE reads, holding one entry per CDR3 protein. The sample consists of 650,000 to 700,000 distinct CDR3 sequences, 32% of them appearing once.

The sequencing sample was made of blood. The TCR originated in a woman older than 75 in good health. The chain uses TRBV19 and TRBJ1-6, with 7 bases lining up with TRBD1. As DNA, the CDR3 is TGTGCCAGTAGGCCTCGAGGGGGCGAGTTGGTCAATTCACCCCTCCACTTT. Its translation: CASRPRGGELVNSPLHF. Supplemented by reference TRBV19 and TRBJ1-6, the full variable domain reads DGGITQSPKYLFRKEGQNVTLSCEQNLNHDAMYWYRQDPGQGLRLIYYSQIVNDFQKGDIAEGYSVSREKKESFPLTVTSAQKNPTAFYLCASRPRGGELVNSPLHFGNGTRLTVT.